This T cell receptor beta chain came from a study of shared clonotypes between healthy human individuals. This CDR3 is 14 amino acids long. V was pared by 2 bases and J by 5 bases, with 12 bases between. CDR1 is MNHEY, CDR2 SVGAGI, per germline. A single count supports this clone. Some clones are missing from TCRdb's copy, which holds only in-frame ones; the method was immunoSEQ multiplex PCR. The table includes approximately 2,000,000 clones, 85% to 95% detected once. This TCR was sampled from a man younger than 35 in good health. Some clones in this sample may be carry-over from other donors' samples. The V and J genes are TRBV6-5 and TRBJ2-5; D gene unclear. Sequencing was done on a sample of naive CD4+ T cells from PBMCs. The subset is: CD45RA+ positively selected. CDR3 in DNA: TGTGCCAGCAGTTACCCGGGCCTACCGGAGACCCAGTACTTC. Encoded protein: CASSYPGLPETQYF.